The next 22 T cell receptor beta chains were all read from a single sample in a study of CD8 T cells in ankylosing spondylitis. Using its own MiXCR run on the 5' RACE reads, TCRdb lists one record per CDR3 protein. This table holds some 25,000 distinct CDR3 sequences, around 2.5% found once. Sequenced sample: blood, either unsorted or a sorted T cell fraction (not recorded which). All receptors derive from a female donor with ankylosing spondylitis or in good health (not recorded which).

This clonotype has at least ten counts. The chain recombines TRBV9 with TRBJ2-3; 7 bases align to TRBD2. V was pared by 2 bases and J by 1 base, with 7 bases of the junction left unmatched. Germline V CDR1 and CDR2: SGDLS, YYNGEE. The CDR3 loop spans 16 amino acids. The DNA for the CDR3 is TGTGCCAGCAGCGTCCTAGGGGCGGGGGGCACAGATACGCAGTATTTT. It specifies CASSVLGAGGTDTQYF.

This clonotype was detected many times. The chain links TRBV9 to TRBJ2-5, with no clear D. Germline CDR1 reads SGDLS; CDR2 reads YYNGEE. This CDR3 comprises 13 residues. Deletions cut 3 bases from V and 0 bases from J, with 6 bases between. CDR3 region: CASSAGDQETQYF. The CDR3 nucleotides read TGTGCCAGCAGCGCAGGAGACCAAGAGACCCAGTACTTC. Together with reference TRBV9 and TRBJ2-5, the CDR3 gives the full variable domain: DSGVTQTPKHLITATGQRVTLRCSPRSGDLSVYWYQQSLDQGLQFLIQYYNGEERAKGNILERFSAQQFPDLHSELNLSSLELGDSALYFCASSAGDQETQYFGPGTRLLVL.

This clonotype has a count of ten or more. The chain recombines TRBV9 with TRBJ2-1; D gene unclear. The CDR3 spans 14 residues. Germline V gene sequence: CDR1 SGDLS, CDR2 YYNGEE. V was trimmed by 1 base and J by 0 bases, leaving 5 bases between them. As DNA, the CDR3 is TGTGCCAGCAGCGTAACCGGCTCCTACAATGAGCAGTTCTTC. It encodes CASSVTGSYNEQFF.

At least ten counts were recorded for this clonotype. The chain uses TRBV9 and TRBJ1-4; 8 bases agree with TRBD1. The CDR3 sequence is 15 residues long. Germline CDR1 SGDLS, CDR2 YYNGEE. V dropped 2 bases and J dropped 2; count of bases not matched to a gene: 2. The CDR3 sequence: CASSVQGATNEKLFF. The CDR3 DNA reads as TGTGCCAGCAGCGTCCAGGGGGCGACTAATGAAAAACTGTTTTTT.

By proportion, this clonotype is medium-sized. The gene calls are TRBV9 and TRBJ2-1; the D gene is possibly TRBD2 (7 bases). The CDR3 runs 14 residues. The V gene's germline CDR1 is SGDLS and CDR2 YYNGEE. V lost 0 bases, J lost 10 bases, and 14 bases lay in between. The CDR3 protein is CASSVDGGQREQFF. The CDR3 DNA reads TGTGCCAGCAGCGTAGACGGGGGGCAACGAGAGCAGTTCTTC. Full variable domain (rest looked up from reference TRBV9 and TRBJ2-1): DSGVTQTPKHLITATGQRVTLRCSPRSGDLSVYWYQQSLDQGLQFLIQYYNGEERAKGNILERFSAQQFPDLHSELNLSSLELGDSALYFCASSVDGGQREQFFGPGTRLTVL.

This clonotype was observed many times. V usage is TRBV9 and J usage is TRBJ2-1; no reliable D call. With 0 bases removed from V and 5 bases from J, the gap between germline ends came to 18 bases. The V gene's germline CDR1 is SGDLS and CDR2 YYNGEE. The CDR3 totals 17 residues. The CDR3 loop reads CASSVAVTTTLNNEQFF. CDR3 sequence (DNA): TGTGCCAGCAGCGTAGCCGTCACTACGACCTTGAACAATGAGCAGTTCTTC.

This clonotype was detected ten times or more. V is TRBV9 and J is TRBJ2-1, with 11 bases that match TRBD2. V was clipped by 4 bases and J by 4 bases; unmatched bases: 4. Germline CDR1 and CDR2: SGDLS and YYNGEE. The CDR3 has 15 residues. CDR3 nucleotide sequence: TGTGCCAGCAGCATACGACTAGCGGGATACAATGAGCAGTTCTTC. Translated: CASSIRLAGYNEQFF. The whole variable domain, remainder taken from reference TRBV9 and TRBJ2-1, is DSGVTQTPKHLITATGQRVTLRCSPRSGDLSVYWYQQSLDQGLQFLIQYYNGEERAKGNILERFSAQQFPDLHSELNLSSLELGDSALYFCASSIRLAGYNEQFFGPGTRLTVL.

By share, this clonotype ranks as medium-sized. The chain links TRBV10-3 to TRBJ1-1; no definite D call. From germline, CDR1 is ENHRY and CDR2 SYGVKD. With 2 bases removed from V and 11 bases from J, the gap between germline ends came to 15 bases. The CDR3 is 13 amino acids. The CDR3 sequence: CAISENSSGWAFF. DNA of the CDR3: TGTGCCATCAGTGAGAACAGTTCAGGATGGGCTTTCTTT.

This clonotype was detected many times. The chain combines TRBV9 with TRBJ2-1; D remains ambiguous. V was shortened by 3 bases and J by 0 bases, with 10 bases between the two germline ends. The CDR3 loop spans 15 amino acids. Germline V gene sequence: CDR1 SGDLS, CDR2 YYNGEE. The CDR3 is CASSALMGSYNEQFF. As DNA, the CDR3 is TGTGCCAGCAGCGCCCTTATGGGCTCCTACAATGAGCAGTTCTTC.

This clonotype was counted many times. This chain connects TRBV9 to TRBJ2-2; D possibly corresponds to TRBD1 (5 bases). Germline V gives CDR1 SGDLS, CDR2 YYNGEE. Trimming took 3 bases from V and 6 from J, leaving 18 bases between them. The CDR3 extends over 16 amino acids. The CDR3 here is CASSAVPRVLAGELFF. The CDR3 DNA reads as TGTGCCAGCAGCGCGGTACCCAGGGTACTGGCCGGGGAGCTGTTTTTT.

This clonotype has at least ten counts. The rearrangement uses TRBV9 and TRBJ1-1, with a possible D match to TRBD1 (6 bases). The CDR3 loop spans 16 amino acids. Trimming removed 3 bases at V and 1 base at J, with 16 bases between. CDR1 and CDR2 (germline): SGDLS, YYNGEE. In DNA, the CDR3 is TGTGCCAGCAGCGCAGCACTCAGGGGTGGGAACACTGAAGCTTTCTTT. Encoded protein: CASSAALRGGNTEAFF.

This clonotype appeared many times. V is TRBV9 and J is TRBJ1-1; 9 nucleotides align to TRBD1. In germline, CDR1 is SGDLS, CDR2 YYNGEE. There are 16 residues in the CDR3. Trimming removed 0 bases from V and 4 bases from J; junction bases left unmatched: 7. The DNA for the CDR3 is TGTGCCAGCAGCGTAGGCACAGGGGGCTGGGGCACTGAAGCTTTCTTT. It yields the protein CASSVGTGGWGTEAFF.

This clonotype occurred many times. This sequence joins TRBV9 and TRBJ2-1, with D possibly TRBD2 on 6 matching bases. The CDR3 consists of 14 residues. Trimming took 2 bases from V and 8 from J, leaving 14 bases between them. Germline CDR1 reads SGDLS; CDR2 reads YYNGEE. In DNA form, the CDR3 reads TGTGCCAGCAGCGTTAGACTAGGTAGGGATGAGCAGTTCTTC. Translating it yields CASSVRLGRDEQFF.

At least ten counts were recorded for this clonotype. The gene calls are TRBV9 and TRBJ2-7; possibly TRBD2 for D (7 bases). Germline CDR1 and CDR2: SGDLS and YYNGEE. The CDR3 is made up of 14 amino acids. With 7 bases removed from V and 2 bases from J, the gap between germline ends came to 16 bases. CDR3 sequence: CASAVGGPPYEQYF. Here the CDR3 DNA reads TGTGCCAGCGCCGTCGGGGGGCCCCCCTACGAGCAGTACTTC.

This clonotype has at least ten counts. The chain employs TRBV9 and TRBJ1-3; D is uncertain. Germline V gives CDR1 SGDLS, CDR2 YYNGEE. V was cut by 2 bases and J by 2 bases, with 11 bases left in between. The CDR3 loop spans 15 amino acids. As DNA, the CDR3 is TGTGCCAGCAGCGTCGATGCCCCGGCTGGAAACACCATATATTTT. Amino acids: CASSVDAPAGNTIYF.

This clonotype was seen ten or more times. The chain couples TRBV9 to TRBJ2-2; 8 nucleotides agree with TRBD2. The V gene's germline CDR1 is SGDLS and CDR2 YYNGEE. The CDR3 is 17 amino acids. V lost 2 bases, J lost 6 bases, and 12 bases stayed unmatched. The CDR3 DNA reads TGTGCCAGCAGCGTGGGGCTAGCGGGCAGTAGCCCCGGGGAGCTGTTTTTT. The encoded protein is CASSVGLAGSSPGELFF.

This clonotype was seen ten or more times. The genes are TRBV9 and TRBJ1-2; D gene uncertain. The CDR3 length is 15 residues. Per the germline V gene, CDR1 is SGDLS and CDR2 is YYNGEE. The V gene lost 3 bases and the J gene lost 4 bases, with 16 bases spanning the gap. The CDR3 is CASSALRSSFYGYTF. CDR3 sequence (DNA): TGTGCCAGCAGCGCTTTGCGGAGCTCCTTCTATGGCTACACCTTC.

This clonotype was seen ten or more times. The chain recombines TRBV9 with TRBJ1-6; the match to TRBD1 covers 10 bases. Germline lookup yields CDR1 SGDLS and CDR2 YYNGEE. The CDR3 has 16 residues. V lost 0 bases, J lost 9 bases, and 6 bases stayed unmatched. The DNA for the CDR3 is TGTGCCAGCAGCGTAGGGACAGGGGGGGTCGGTTCACCCCTCCACTTT. This sequence encodes CASSVGTGGVGSPLHF.

The table lists this clonotype with many counts. The chain couples TRBV9 to TRBJ2-3; 10 bases are a match to TRBD2. Trimming cost V 3 bases and J 5 bases; bases outside gene matches: 9. The CDR3 is made up of 16 amino acids. The germline gives CDR1 SGDLS, CDR2 YYNGEE. CDR3 amino acids: CASSAQAGGPQDTQYF. The CDR3, as DNA: TGTGCCAGCAGCGCTCAAGCGGGGGGGCCCCAAGATACGCAGTATTTT. Drawing the rest from reference TRBV9 and TRBJ2-3, the complete variable domain is DSGVTQTPKHLITATGQRVTLRCSPRSGDLSVYWYQQSLDQGLQFLIQYYNGEERAKGNILERFSAQQFPDLHSELNLSSLELGDSALYFCASSAQAGGPQDTQYFGPGTRLTVL.

This clonotype was counted at least ten times. This chain connects TRBV9 to TRBJ2-1; D gene ambiguous. Germline-derived CDR1 and CDR2 are SGDLS and YYNGEE. The V end was cut by 3 bases, the J end by 8 bases, with 9 bases between. The CDR3 runs 12 residues. The CDR3 DNA follows: TGTGCCAGCAGCGGGCAATCCGATGAGCAGTTCTTC. Translated, it gives CASSGQSDEQFF.

This clonotype was picked up many times. The V gene is TRBV9, the J gene TRBJ2-3; TRBD2 aligns across 8 bases. The CDR3 spans 14 residues. Germline trimming cut 7 bases from V and 0 bases from J; bases unmatched to any gene: 4. From germline, CDR1 is SGDLS and CDR2 YYNGEE. The CDR3 DNA follows: TGTGCCAGCGTAGCGGGGTCTAGCACAGATACGCAGTATTTT. Translating gives CASVAGSSTDTQYF.

This clonotype was detected ten times or more. The chain joins TRBV9 to TRBJ2-1; D might be TRBD1 or TRBD2, each matching 5 bases. Trimming stripped 0 bases from V and 5 bases from J, with 21 bases between. The CDR3 runs 18 residues. Germline V gene data show CDR1 as SGDLS and CDR2 as YYNGEE. For the CDR3, the DNA is TGTGCCAGCAGCGTAGTGGTCCCGGGGTTGAGGGGAGACAATGAGCAGTTCTTC. It codes for CASSVVVPGLRGDNEQFF.